One sample yielded the 24 T cell receptor beta chains listed below, sequenced in a study of blood T cells in healthy people across ages (dated by TCRdb to 2015 to 2017). The library came from 5' RACE. The listed sequencing device is Illumina HiSeq 2500. The second PCR ran for about 6 to 12 cycles and used a J-beta primer mix along with a sample-barcoded 5' primer. TCRdb handled the public reads itself, with Q25 trimming in fastp and clone calling in MiXCR, and kept productive beta chains. Rows matching on CDR3 protein sequence are summarized as one entry with the most common DNA and genes. The sample table records 800,000 to 1,300,000 distinct CDR3 sequences; about 25% of these occur just once. The ten largest clones capture around 0.75% of the sample. These data were likewise used in another study, on T cells of mothers and their children.

The material sequenced was blood. These receptors were obtained from a girl aged 2-10 years in good health.

The sample holds a few counts of this clonotype. The rearrangement joins TRBV4-2 to TRBJ2-4; the D gene is possibly TRBD1 (6 bases). Between the trimmed V and J ends, which lost 0 bases and 8 bases, there was a span of 23 bases. Per the germline V gene, CDR1 is LGHNA and CDR2 is YNFKEQ. CDR3 length: 18 residues. The CDR3 loop reads CASSQERQDSPEGDIQYF. The CDR3 coding sequence is TGTGCCAGCAGCCAAGAACGTCAAGACAGTCCAGAGGGGGACATTCAGTACTTC.

This clonotype was seen more than once but under ten times. This chain connects TRBV19 to TRBJ2-2, with a tentative D call TRBD2 (5 bases). This CDR3 spans 12 amino acids. Trimming removed 6 bases at V and 6 bases at J, with 8 bases between. Germline CDR1 reads LNHDA; CDR2 reads SQIVND (reference sequence). The CDR3 reads CASRASPGELFF. The CDR3 nucleotides read TGTGCCAGTAGGGCTAGCCCCGGGGAGCTGTTTTTT.

The chain is built from TRBV25-1 and TRBJ2-7; D is ambiguous. CDR1 is MGHDK and CDR2 is SYGVNS in the germline V gene. The CDR3 runs to 13 residues. Trimming pared 4 bases from V and 3 bases from J, leaving 10 bases between. CDR3 nucleotide sequence: TGTGCCAGCAGTGCTCCTCGACTCTACGAGCAGTACGTC. Translating gives CASSAPRLYEQYV.

The CDR3 DNA follows: TGCGCCAGCAGCTTGATTGGGGACGGTAACACCATATATTTT. Translated, it gives CASSLIGDGNTIYF. The chain is built from TRBV5-1 and TRBJ1-3; maybe TRBD1 (5 bases). V lost 1 base to trimming and J lost 7 bases, with 12 bases between them. Germline CDR1 reads SGHRS; CDR2 reads YFSETQ. The CDR3 consists of 14 residues.

In its sample, this clonotype was seen a few times. The chain couples TRBV12-3 or TRBV12-4 to TRBJ2-2; D is possibly TRBD1 or TRBD2 (5 bases each). The CDR3 is 15 amino acids. V was trimmed by 8 bases and J by 6 bases, leaving 19 bases between them. CDR3 amino acids: CASQPRDHEPGELFF. The CDR3 DNA sequence: TGTGCCAGCCAACCCCGGGACCACGAGCCCGGGGAGCTGTTTTTT.

The J gene is TRBJ2-3, the V gene TRBV28; 8 bases line up with TRBD2. The CDR3 contains 15 residues. With 4 bases clipped from V and 4 bases from J, the junction kept 7 bases outside the gene matches. Germline loops: CDR1 MDHEN, CDR2 SYDVKM. The DNA for the CDR3 is TGTGCCAGCAGTTACGGACTAGCTAGGGCAGATACGCAGTATTTT. It encodes CASSYGLARADTQYF.

The table lists this clonotype with a few counts. The chain combines TRBV20-1 with TRBJ1-2, with D hard to call. Germline-derived CDR1 and CDR2 are DFQATT and SNEGSKA (reference sequence). This CDR3 comprises 15 residues. V was clipped by 3 bases and J by 5 bases, with 19 bases between them. CDR3 bases: TGCAGTGCTAGTATTGGGAGGCCCCAGAGTTATGGCTACACCTTC. It translates to CSASIGRPQSYGYTF.

This clonotype was counted only a few times. CDR3: CASSQTGLYLDEQFF. The CDR3 nucleotides are TGCGCCAGCAGCCAGACGGGACTCTATTTGGATGAGCAGTTCTTC. The rearrangement joins TRBV4-1 to TRBJ2-1; D is perhaps TRBD2 (6 bases). CDR1 is MGHRA, CDR2 YSYEKL, per germline. V dropped 3 bases and J dropped 8 bases, with 17 bases sitting between them. CDR3 length equals 15 residues.

This rearrangement joins TRBV25-1 to TRBJ2-1; 7 bases are a match to TRBD2. CDR1 MGHDK and CDR2 SYGVNS come from the germline V gene. This CDR3 contains 13 residues. After removal of 7 bases from V and 8 bases from J, the junction contained 8 bases not matched to a gene. CDR3 bases: TGTGCCAGCACAAGGGGAGGGCCCTATGAGCAGTTCTTC. Encoded protein: CASTRGGPYEQFF. The full variable domain, with the rest looked up from reference TRBV25-1 and TRBJ2-1, is EADIYQTPRYLVIGTGKKITLECSQTMGHDKMYWYQQDPGMELHLIHYSYGVNSTEKGDLSSESTVSRIRTEHFPLTLESARPSHTSQYLCASTRGGPYEQFFGPGTRLTVL.

This clonotype was recorded a few times. The rearrangement uses TRBV28 and TRBJ2-7, with D perhaps TRBD1 (5 bases). V was shortened by 5 bases and J by 3 bases, with 11 bases between the two germline ends. This CDR3 spans 13 amino acids. Per the germline V gene, CDR1 is MDHEN and CDR2 is SYDVKM. The chain's CDR3 is CASSPDTLYEQYF. CDR3 sequence (DNA): TGTGCCAGCAGTCCGGACACCCTCTACGAGCAGTACTTC.

The V call is TRBV2, the J call TRBJ2-3; the match to TRBD1 covers 8 bases. The CDR3 spans 17 residues. The V gene's germline CDR1 is SNHLY and CDR2 FYNNEI. Trimming took 6 bases from V and 2 from J; bases not matched to a gene: 13. CDR3 DNA sequence: TGTGCCAGCAGCCATGACCCCGCGACAGGGGACACAGATACGCAGTATTTT. Translated, it gives CASSHDPATGDTDTQYF.

This clonotype has a handful of counts. V usage is TRBV6-2 or TRBV6-3 and J usage is TRBJ2-5; TRBD1 aligns across 9 bases. TRBJ2-7 explains the end of the DNA better; the J call may be wrong. Germline V gene data show CDR1 as MNHEY and CDR2 as SVGEGT. There are 17 residues in the CDR3. CDR3 sequence: CASTLPSDETGGYEQYF. CDR3 DNA sequence: TGTGCCAGCACTTTGCCCTCGGACGAGACAGGGGGCTACGAGCAGTACTTC.

In this sample, this clonotype turned up a few times. The chain uses TRBV29-1 and TRBJ2-4; D is uncertain. V was trimmed by 4 bases and J by 8 bases, leaving 9 bases between them. Germline V gene lookup returns CDR1 SQVTM and CDR2 ANQGSEA. CDR3 length: 11 amino acids. The CDR3 DNA reads TGCAGCGTTGGTGGGCCGGACATTCAGTACTTC. Protein sequence: CSVGGPDIQYF. Supplemented by reference TRBV29-1 and TRBJ2-4, the full variable domain reads SAVISQKPSRDICQRGTSLTIQCQVDSQVTMMFWYRQQPGQSLTLIATANQGSEATYESGFVIDKFPISRPNLTFSTLTVSNMSPEDSSIYLCSVGGPDIQYFGAGTRLSVL.

V is TRBV9 and J is TRBJ2-2; 7 bases are shared with TRBD1. The germline V gene has CDR1 SGDLS and CDR2 YYNGEE. V shed 2 bases, J shed 3 bases, and the junction held 4 bases outside the gene matches. CDR3 length: 15 amino acids. In DNA form, the CDR3 reads TGTGCCAGCAGCGTGAAACAGGGGTACACCGGGGAGCTGTTTTTT. It specifies CASSVKQGYTGELFF.

The chain combines TRBV24-1 with TRBJ2-5; 7 bases are a match to TRBD2. Germline values: CDR1 KGHDR, CDR2 SFDVKD. V gave up 3 bases and J gave up 4 bases; unmatched junction bases: 13. The CDR3 spans 17 residues. CDR3 coding DNA: TGTGCCACCAGTGATCCCCTTCGGGCACCGGGAGGAGAGACCCAGTACTTC. Its translation: CATSDPLRAPGGETQYF.

The rearrangement links TRBV4-3 to TRBJ1-6; D unresolved. V lost 3 bases and J lost 10, with 16 bases in between. From germline, CDR1 is LGHNA and CDR2 YSLEER. The CDR3 is 15 amino acids. The chain's CDR3 is CASSQLLFQESPLHF. The DNA for the CDR3 is TGCGCCAGCAGCCAGCTACTCTTTCAGGAATCACCCCTCCACTTT.

This clonotype showed up just a few times. This chain links TRBV21-1 with TRBJ1-2. TRBV21-1 is described as a pseudogene. This CDR3 has 14 residues. Here the CDR3 reads CASSKVVEYYGYTF. The DNA of the CDR3 is TGTGCCAGCAGCAAAGTGGTGGAGTACTATGGCTACACCTTC.

This chain links TRBV2 with TRBJ1-1; D unresolved. This CDR3 is built from 17 residues. Germline CDR1 is SNHLY and CDR2 is FYNNEI. The V end was cut by 5 bases, the J end by 0 bases, with 19 bases between. The CDR3 DNA reads as TGTGCCAGCAGTCCTGAGAACTTAAGCTTAATGAACACTGAAGCTTTCTTT. Translation: CASSPENLSLMNTEAFF. Full variable domain (remainder filled in from reference TRBV2 and TRBJ1-1): EPEVTQTPSHQVTQMGQEVILRCVPISNHLYFYWYRQILGQKVEFLVSFYNNEISEKSEIFDDQFSVERPDGSNFTLKIRSTKLEDSAMYFCASSPENLSLMNTEAFFGQGTRLTVV.

V is TRBV27 and J is TRBJ1-1, with D maybe TRBD1 (6 bases). The V end was cut by 3 bases, the J end by 1 base, with 18 bases between. Germline CDR1 is MNHEY and CDR2 is SMNVEV (reference sequence). The CDR3 runs 17 residues. DNA of the CDR3: TGTGCCAGCAGTTTGGCAGGGGAGTATATCGGGAACACTGAAGCTTTCTTT. Its protein is CASSLAGEYIGNTEAFF.

V gene TRBV4-3 combines with J gene TRBJ2-4; D gene ambiguous. Deletions cut 0 bases from V and 0 bases from J, with 12 bases between. Germline V gene lookup returns CDR1 LGHNA and CDR2 YSLEER. The CDR3 totals 17 residues. CDR3 DNA: TGCGCCAGCAGCCAAGATCGGCAAGCGCTAGCCAAAAACATTCAGTACTTC. Its translation is CASSQDRQALAKNIQYF.

The rearrangement links TRBV12-3 or TRBV12-4 to TRBJ2-3; D possibly uses TRBD1 or TRBD2 (5 bases each). The CDR3 spans 16 residues. Trimming shortened V by 5 bases and J by 5 bases, and 20 bases separated the two germline ends. The CDR3 bases are TGTGCCAGCAGTCCCGGGACCCCCATTCGCGGAGATACGCAGTATTTT. This sequence encodes CASSPGTPIRGDTQYF.

This chain joins TRBV2 and TRBJ2-1, with D perhaps TRBD2 (6 bases). Germline V gives CDR1 SNHLY, CDR2 FYNNEI. CDR3 length equals 15 residues. V dropped 6 bases and J dropped 0 bases, with 12 bases sitting between them. The CDR3 bases are TGTGCCAGCAGATTATTAGCGGACTCCTACAATGAGCAGTTCTTC. Translation: CASRLLADSYNEQFF.

In its sample, this clonotype was seen a few times. V and J are TRBV6-5 and TRBJ2-5; the D gene is possibly TRBD1 (6 bases). CDR3 length: 14 residues. Germline CDR1 and CDR2: MNHEY and SVGAGI. V gave up 7 bases and J gave up 5 bases, with 17 bases separating them. DNA of the CDR3: TGTGCCAGCAACCCGGTAGGGGGTGGTGAGACCCAGTACTTC. This translates into CASNPVGGGETQYF.

The chain couples TRBV20-1 to TRBJ1-1; D unclear. V was pared by 5 bases and J by 5 bases, with 15 bases between. This CDR3 has 13 residues. The germline CDR1 and CDR2 sequences are DFQATT and SNEGSKA (reference sequence). CDR3 residues: CSASRTISTEAFF. The CDR3 bases are TGCAGTGCTTCCAGAACAATTTCAACTGAAGCTTTCTTT.